The 11 T cell receptor beta chains below come from one sample, sequenced in a study of persistence of HIV-infected CD4 T cells. Their cognate antigens are unknown. Stimulation used 8 to 10 ug/mL lysate from CMV-infected fibroblasts. CD4+ T cells upregulating both CD40 ligand and CD69 were sorted as responding cells. This was the immunoSEQ version 4 assay in survey mode. The table came from immunoSEQ multiplex PCR; TCRdb's copy has only in-frame clones and leaves some out. The repertoire holds about 20,000 clones, about 84% seen once, with roughly 7% in the top ten. Sequencing was performed on CD4+ T cells sorted from PBMCs after roughly 18-hour stimulation, taken from a patient who received antiretroviral therapy. The receptors derive from an adult man with HIV who was CMV-seropositive.

Of note for this clone: The same CDR3 can be traced to other DNA sequences in this sample. The chain couples TRBV7-3 to TRBJ2-3, with unresolved D. From germline, CDR1 is SGHTA and CDR2 FQGTGA. The CDR3 totals 14 residues. Between the trimmed V and J ends, which lost 2 bases and 2 bases, there was a span of 8 bases. The DNA of the CDR3 is TGTGCCAGCAGCTTAGGGCAGCTCACAGATACGCAGTATTTT. Translated: CASSLGQLTDTQYF. Based on the CDR3 plus reference TRBV7-3 and TRBJ2-3, the full variable domain is GAGVSQTPSNKVTEKGKYVELRCDPISGHTALYWYRQSLGQGPEFLIYFQGTGAADDSGLPNDRFFAVRPEGSVSTLKIQRTERGDSAVYLCASSLGQLTDTQYFGPGTRLTVL.

The genes are TRBV28 and TRBJ2-7, with 9 bases aligning to TRBD1. V was clipped by 9 bases and J by 5 bases; unmatched bases: 11. CDR1 and CDR2 from the germline V gene are MDHEN and SYDVKM. The CDR3 length is 14 residues. The CDR3 loop is CASCTGQGKNEQYF. The CDR3 DNA follows: TGTGCCAGTTGTACAGGACAGGGGAAGAACGAGCAGTACTTC.

The chain combines TRBV7-2 with TRBJ1-6, with no clear D. The V and J ends lost 1 base and 9 bases respectively, with 10 bases between them. The germline V gene encodes CDR1 SGHTA and CDR2 FQGNSA. The CDR3 is made up of 14 amino acids. The DNA of the CDR3 is TGTGCCAGCAGCTTAGAAGGCAGGATTTCACCCCTCCACTTT. Protein: CASSLEGRISPLHF.

V usage is TRBV6-5 and J usage is TRBJ1-2; TRBD1 matches at 8 bases. CDR3 size: 12 residues. After removal of 6 bases from V and 14 bases from J, the junction contained 11 bases not matched to a gene. Germline CDR1 reads MNHEY; CDR2 reads SVGAGI. The CDR3 coding sequence is TGTGCCAGCAGCCTGGACAGGGAGGTCTGGACCTTC. It specifies CASSLDREVWTF.

A single count supports this clone. The chain joins TRBV5-1 to TRBJ2-2, with D tentatively TRBD2 (6 bases). CDR3 length: 13 amino acids. Per the germline V gene, CDR1 is SGHRS and CDR2 is YFSETQ. V was shortened by 4 bases and J by 4 bases, with 8 bases between the two germline ends. This chain's CDR3 is CASSEEGTGELFF. In DNA form, the CDR3 reads TGCGCCAGCAGCGAGGAGGGCACCGGGGAGCTGTTTTTT.

The chain couples TRBV15 to TRBJ1-2; D is possibly TRBD1 (5 bases). Looked up from germline, CDR1 is LNHNV and CDR2 is YYDKDF (reference sequence). This CDR3 comprises 13 residues. Trimming shortened V by 11 bases and J by 8 bases, and 21 bases separated the two germline ends. The CDR3 DNA is TGTGCCTCAGCCCTCGGGGGAGGAAAGGGCTACACCTTC. It is translated as CASALGGGKGYTF.

This chain links TRBV14 with TRBJ2-3, with D perhaps TRBD2 (5 bases). Germline V gene data show CDR1 as SGHDN and CDR2 as FVKESK. This CDR3 spans 14 amino acids. Trimming stripped 2 bases from V and 4 bases from J, with 10 bases between. The CDR3: CASSQWRSSDTQYF. The CDR3 DNA sequence: TGTGCCAGCAGCCAATGGAGGTCCTCAGATACGCAGTATTTT.

The rearrangement links TRBV5-6 to TRBJ1-2; no clear D gene. V was shortened by 2 bases and J by 8 bases, with 7 bases between the two germline ends. The germline V gene has CDR1 SGHDT and CDR2 YYEEEE. The CDR3 length is 11 residues. Here the CDR3 DNA reads TGTGCCAGCAGCTTAGGTCCCGGCTACACCTTC. Encoded protein: CASSLGPGYTF. The full variable domain, its missing parts supplied by reference TRBV5-6 and TRBJ1-2, is DAGVTQSPTHLIKTRGQQVTLRCSPKSGHDTVSWYQQALGQGPQFIFQYYEEEERQRGNFPDRFSGHQFPNYSSELNVNALLLGDSALYLCASSLGPGYTFGSGTRLTVV.

The chain has TRBV2 and TRBJ2-3; D is perhaps TRBD1 (6 bases). Trimming took 4 bases from V and 4 from J, leaving 12 bases between them. Germline values: CDR1 SNHLY, CDR2 FYNNEI. The CDR3 is made up of 14 amino acids. CDR3 coding DNA: TGTGCCAGCAGTGTACAGGGTATCGCAGATACGCAGTATTTT. Its protein is CASSVQGIADTQYF.

The genes are TRBV7-9 and TRBJ1-5, with 7 bases that match TRBD1. V lost 4 bases to trimming and J lost 2 bases; unmatched junction nucleotides: 2. The CDR3 has 14 amino acids. Germline loops: CDR1 SEHNR, CDR2 FQNEAQ (reference sequence). This chain's CDR3 is CASSYGTGNQPQHF. The CDR3 DNA follows: TGTGCCAGCAGCTACGGGACAGGCAATCAGCCCCAGCATTTT.

This sequence joins TRBV6-5 and TRBJ1-2; D perhaps matches TRBD1 (5 bases). With 0 bases removed from V and 4 bases from J, the gap between germline ends came to 15 bases. The germline V gene has CDR1 MNHEY and CDR2 SVGAGI. The CDR3 length is 16 residues. The CDR3 DNA is TGTGCCAGCAGTTACTCACGAAAGACTGGGGGCTATGGCTACACCTTC. It codes for CASSYSRKTGGYGYTF.